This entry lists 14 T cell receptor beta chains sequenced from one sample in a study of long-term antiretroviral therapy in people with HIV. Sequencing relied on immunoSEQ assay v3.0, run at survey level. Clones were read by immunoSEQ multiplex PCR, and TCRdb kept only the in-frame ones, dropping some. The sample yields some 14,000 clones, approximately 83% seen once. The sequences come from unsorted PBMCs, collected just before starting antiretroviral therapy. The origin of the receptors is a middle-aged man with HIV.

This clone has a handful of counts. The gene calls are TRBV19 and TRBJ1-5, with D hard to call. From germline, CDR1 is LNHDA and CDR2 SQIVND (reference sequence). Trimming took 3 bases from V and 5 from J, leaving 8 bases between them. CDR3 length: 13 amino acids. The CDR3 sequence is CASSMVRDQPQHF. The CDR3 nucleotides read TGTGCCAGTAGTATGGTCAGAGATCAGCCCCAGCATTTT.

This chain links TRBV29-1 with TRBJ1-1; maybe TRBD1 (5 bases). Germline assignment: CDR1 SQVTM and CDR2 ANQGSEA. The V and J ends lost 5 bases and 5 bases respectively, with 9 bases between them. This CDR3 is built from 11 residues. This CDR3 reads CSVQGPTEAFF. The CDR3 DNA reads TGCAGCGTTCAGGGTCCTACTGAAGCTTTCTTT. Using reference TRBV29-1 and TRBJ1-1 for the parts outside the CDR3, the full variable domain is SAVISQKPSRDICQRGTSLTIQCQVDSQVTMMFWYRQQPGQSLTLIATANQGSEATYESGFVIDKFPISRPNLTFSTLTVSNMSPEDSSIYLCSVQGPTEAFFGQGTRLTVV.

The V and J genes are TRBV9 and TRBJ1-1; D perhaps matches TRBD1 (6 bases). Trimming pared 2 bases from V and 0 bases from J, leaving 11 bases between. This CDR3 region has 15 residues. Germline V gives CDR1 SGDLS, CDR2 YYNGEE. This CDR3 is CASSVYREMNTEAFF. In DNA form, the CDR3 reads TGTGCCAGCAGCGTCTACAGGGAGATGAACACTGAAGCTTTCTTT.

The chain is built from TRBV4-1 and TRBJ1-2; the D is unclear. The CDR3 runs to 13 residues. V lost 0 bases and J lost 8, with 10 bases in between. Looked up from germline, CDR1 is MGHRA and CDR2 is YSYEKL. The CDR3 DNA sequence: TGCGCCAGCAGCCAAGATATGCAGACAGGCTACACCTTC. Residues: CASSQDMQTGYTF.

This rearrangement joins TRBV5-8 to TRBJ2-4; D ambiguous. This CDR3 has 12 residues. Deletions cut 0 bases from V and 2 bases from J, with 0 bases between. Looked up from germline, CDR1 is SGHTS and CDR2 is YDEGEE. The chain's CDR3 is CASSLAKNIQYF. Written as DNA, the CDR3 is TGTGCCAGCAGCTTGGCCAAAAACATTCAGTACTTC.

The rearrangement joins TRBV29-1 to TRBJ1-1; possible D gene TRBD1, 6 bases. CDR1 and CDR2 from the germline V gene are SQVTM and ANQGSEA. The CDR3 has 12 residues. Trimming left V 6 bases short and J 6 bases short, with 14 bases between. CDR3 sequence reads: CSVRQATPEAFF. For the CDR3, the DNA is TGCAGCGTAAGACAGGCTACTCCTGAAGCTTTCTTT.

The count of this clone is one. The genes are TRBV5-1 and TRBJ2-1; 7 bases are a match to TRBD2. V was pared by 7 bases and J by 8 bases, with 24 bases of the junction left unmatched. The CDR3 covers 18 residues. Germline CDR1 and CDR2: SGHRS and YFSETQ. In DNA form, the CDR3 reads TGCGCCAGCGGATTCATAAGTCCAGCGGCAAACCGGGGGGATGAGCAGTTCTTC. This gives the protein CASGFISPAANRGDEQFF.

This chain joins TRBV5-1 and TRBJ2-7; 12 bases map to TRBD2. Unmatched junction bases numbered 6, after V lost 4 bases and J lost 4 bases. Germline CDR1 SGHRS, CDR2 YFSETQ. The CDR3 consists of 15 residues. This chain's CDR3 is CASSVTSGGTYEQYF. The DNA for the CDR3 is TGCGCCAGCAGCGTCACTAGCGGGGGGACGTACGAGCAGTACTTC.

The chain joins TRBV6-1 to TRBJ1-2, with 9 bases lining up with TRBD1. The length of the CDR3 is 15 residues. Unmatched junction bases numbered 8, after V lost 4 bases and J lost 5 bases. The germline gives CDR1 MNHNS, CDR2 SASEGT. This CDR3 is CASSAGGTGIYGYTF. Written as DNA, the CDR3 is TGTGCCAGCAGTGCGGGCGGGACAGGGATTTATGGCTACACCTTC.

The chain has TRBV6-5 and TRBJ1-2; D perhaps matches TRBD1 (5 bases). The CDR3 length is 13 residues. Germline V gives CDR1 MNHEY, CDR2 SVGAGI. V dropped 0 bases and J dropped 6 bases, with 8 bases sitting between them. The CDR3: CASSYSQGNGYTF. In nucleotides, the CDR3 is TGTGCCAGCAGTTACTCCCAGGGCAATGGCTACACCTTC.

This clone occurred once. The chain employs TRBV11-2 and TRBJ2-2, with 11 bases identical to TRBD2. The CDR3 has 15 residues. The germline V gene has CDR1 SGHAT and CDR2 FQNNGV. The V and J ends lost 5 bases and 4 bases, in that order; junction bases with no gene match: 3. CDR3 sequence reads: CASSILAGATGELFF. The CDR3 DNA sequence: TGTGCCAGCAGCATACTAGCGGGAGCCACCGGGGAGCTGTTTTTT.

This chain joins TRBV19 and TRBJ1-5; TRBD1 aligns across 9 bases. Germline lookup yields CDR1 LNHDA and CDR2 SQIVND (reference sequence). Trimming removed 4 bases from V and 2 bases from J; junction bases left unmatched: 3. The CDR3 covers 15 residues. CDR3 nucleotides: TGTGCCAGTAGTACTTGGACAGGGGGCAATCAGCCCCAGCATTTT. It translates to CASSTWTGGNQPQHF.

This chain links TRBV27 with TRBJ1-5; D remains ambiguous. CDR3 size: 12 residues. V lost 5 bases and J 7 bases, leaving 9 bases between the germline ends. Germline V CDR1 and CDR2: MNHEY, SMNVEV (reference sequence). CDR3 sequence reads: CASSPLGQPQHF. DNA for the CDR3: TGTGCCAGCAGTCCCCTAGGGCAGCCCCAGCATTTT.

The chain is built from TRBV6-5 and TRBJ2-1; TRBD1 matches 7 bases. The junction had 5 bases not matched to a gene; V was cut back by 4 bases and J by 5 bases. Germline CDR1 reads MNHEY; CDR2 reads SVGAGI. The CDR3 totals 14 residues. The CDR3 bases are TGTGCCAGCAGTTCTTGGACAGGCAACAATGAGCAGTTCTTC. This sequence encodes CASSSWTGNNEQFF.